The 14 T cell receptor beta chains below all came from one sample that was sequenced in a study of chemoradiotherapy in HPV16-positive cancers. The method was immunoSEQ multiplex PCR; TCRdb's version includes in-frame clones alone and lacks a portion of them. The profile shows 4,000 to 6,000 clones, over 75% of them singletons. The specimen was tumor tissue, collected from a patient who underwent chemoradiotherapy. These receptors were collected from a human donor with HPV-associated anogenital cancer.

The chain combines TRBV19 with TRBJ1-1, with D perhaps matching TRBD1 (6 bases). Germline V gives CDR1 LNHDA, CDR2 SQIVND (reference sequence). The CDR3 is 14 residues long. V shed 4 bases and J shed 6 bases, with 15 bases lying between them. As DNA, the CDR3 is TGTGCCAGTAGTAATGGGGGCTTTTTCGCTGAAGCTTTCTTT. Amino acids: CASSNGGFFAEAFF.

DNA for the CDR3: TGTGCCAGTAGTATCGGAGGGGCCTGGGACTATGGCTACACCTTC. The encoded protein is CASSIGGAWDYGYTF. The chain has TRBV19 and TRBJ1-2; perhaps TRBD1 as D (5 bases). Deletions cut 3 bases from V and 3 bases from J, with 14 bases between. The CDR3 is 15 amino acids. CDR1 and CDR2 from the germline V gene are LNHDA and SQIVND (reference sequence).

The gene calls are TRBV9 and TRBJ2-2; no clear D gene. Trimming removed 0 bases at V and 0 bases at J, with 9 bases between. The CDR3 sequence is 16 residues long. Germline CDR1 SGDLS, CDR2 YYNGEE. CDR3 sequence: CASSVALQTNTGELFF. The CDR3 DNA is TGTGCCAGCAGCGTAGCTCTTCAGACGAACACCGGGGAGCTGTTTTTT.

The chain recombines TRBV19 with TRBJ2-6; D remains unclear. CDR1 is LNHDA and CDR2 is SQIVND in the germline V gene (reference sequence). The CDR3 is made up of 12 amino acids. V gave up 5 bases and J gave up 4 bases, with 3 bases separating them. The CDR3 here is CASSAGANVLTF. In DNA form, the CDR3 reads TGTGCCAGTAGTGCCGGGGCCAACGTCCTGACTTTC.

This clone was detected once. The chain couples TRBV28 to TRBJ1-1, with D maybe TRBD1 (6 bases). Germline assignment: CDR1 MDHEN and CDR2 SYDVKM. The germline V and J ends were trimmed by 3 bases and 6 bases, with 14 bases remaining between them. This CDR3 has 14 amino acids. CDR3 nucleotide sequence: TGTGCCAGCAGTTTCGGGCAGGGGAGGTCTGAAGCTTTCTTT. Its translation: CASSFGQGRSEAFF. Supplemented by reference TRBV28 and TRBJ1-1, the full variable domain reads DVKVTQSSRYLVKRTGEKVFLECVQDMDHENMFWYRQDPGLGLRLIYFSYDVKMKEKGDIPEGYSVSREKKERFSLILESASTNQTSMYLCASSFGQGRSEAFFGQGTRLTVV.

The chain carries TRBV23-1 and TRBJ2-5; 8 bases agree with TRBD1. TRBV23-1 is an ORF for which the function is uncertain. The junction had 12 bases not matched to a gene; V was cut back by 4 bases and J by 5 bases. The CDR3 contains 16 residues. The DNA of the CDR3 is TGCGCCAGCAGTCCGTTGACAGGGGTATTAGTGGAGACCCAGTACTTC. Translated, it gives CASSPLTGVLVETQYF.

The chain has TRBV6-1 and TRBJ2-7, with 8 bases identical to TRBD2. CDR3 length equals 15 residues. Germline CDR1 MNHNS, CDR2 SASEGT. J was trimmed by 0 bases and V by 6 bases; bases with no gene match: 7. The CDR3 sequence is CASRELADYSYEQYF. CDR3 DNA sequence: TGTGCCAGCAGAGAACTAGCGGATTACTCCTACGAGCAGTACTTC.

This chain uses TRBV5-1 with TRBJ1-2, with D possibly matching TRBD1 (5 bases). Trimming cost V 2 bases and J 2 bases, with 7 bases left between them. This CDR3 is built from 13 residues. The germline gives CDR1 SGHRS, CDR2 YFSETQ. The chain's CDR3 is CASSLQANYGYTF. The CDR3 nucleotides read TGCGCCAGCAGCTTACAGGCGAACTATGGCTACACCTTC.

V usage is TRBV7-2 and J usage is TRBJ2-5, with D possibly being TRBD1 or TRBD2 (7 bases each). Trimming took off 6 bases at V and 5 bases at J, with 19 bases between the two ends. This CDR3 has 15 amino acids. Germline lookup yields CDR1 SGHTA and CDR2 FQGNSA. CDR3 sequence: CASSPRGRGHETQYF. CDR3 sequence (DNA): TGTGCCAGCAGTCCCCGAGGGAGGGGGCATGAGACCCAGTACTTC.

The chain carries TRBV5-6 and TRBJ2-7; D is ambiguous. Germline V gene sequence: CDR1 SGHDT, CDR2 YYEEEE. V was cut by 1 base and J by 5 bases, with 10 bases left in between. There are 13 residues in the CDR3. Here the CDR3 DNA reads TGTGCCAGCAGCTTGAGGATCCTGCACGAGCAGTACTTC. Protein: CASSLRILHEQYF.

This chain uses TRBV25-1 with TRBJ1-6; possible D gene TRBD1, 5 bases. The germline V and J ends were trimmed by 4 bases and 10 bases, with 17 bases remaining between them. Germline V gene data show CDR1 as MGHDK and CDR2 as SYGVNS. The CDR3 loop spans 15 amino acids. The CDR3 spells CASSGRDVLGSPLHF. The CDR3 DNA reads TGTGCCAGCAGTGGCAGGGATGTTCTTGGGTCACCCCTCCACTTT.

The chain employs TRBV6-4 and TRBJ2-2; D is undetermined. V was shortened by 7 bases and J by 3 bases, with 12 bases between the two germline ends. The germline V gene has CDR1 MRHNA and CDR2 SNTAGT. The CDR3 has 14 residues. The CDR3 nucleotides are TGTGCCAGCAAGCCTAGTCCGGACACCGGGGAGCTGTTTTTT. This sequence encodes CASKPSPDTGELFF.

V usage is TRBV14 and J usage is TRBJ2-5; D ambiguous. V was clipped by 0 bases and J by 5 bases, with 13 bases between them. Looked up from germline, CDR1 is SGHDN and CDR2 is FVKESK. This CDR3 spans 15 amino acids. DNA for the CDR3: TGTGCCAGCAGCCAAGATATCCAGACCTCGGAGACCCAGTACTTC. Its translation is CASSQDIQTSETQYF.

The CDR3 DNA is TGTGCCAGCAGCCCCATGGGGGATTCACCCCTCCACTTT. It translates to CASSPMGDSPLHF. The rearrangement uses TRBV7-9 and TRBJ1-6; TRBD1 is a possible D gene (5 bases). The germline gives CDR1 SEHNR, CDR2 FQNEAQ (reference sequence). The CDR3 consists of 13 residues. The V and J ends lost 5 bases and 8 bases respectively, with 10 bases between them.